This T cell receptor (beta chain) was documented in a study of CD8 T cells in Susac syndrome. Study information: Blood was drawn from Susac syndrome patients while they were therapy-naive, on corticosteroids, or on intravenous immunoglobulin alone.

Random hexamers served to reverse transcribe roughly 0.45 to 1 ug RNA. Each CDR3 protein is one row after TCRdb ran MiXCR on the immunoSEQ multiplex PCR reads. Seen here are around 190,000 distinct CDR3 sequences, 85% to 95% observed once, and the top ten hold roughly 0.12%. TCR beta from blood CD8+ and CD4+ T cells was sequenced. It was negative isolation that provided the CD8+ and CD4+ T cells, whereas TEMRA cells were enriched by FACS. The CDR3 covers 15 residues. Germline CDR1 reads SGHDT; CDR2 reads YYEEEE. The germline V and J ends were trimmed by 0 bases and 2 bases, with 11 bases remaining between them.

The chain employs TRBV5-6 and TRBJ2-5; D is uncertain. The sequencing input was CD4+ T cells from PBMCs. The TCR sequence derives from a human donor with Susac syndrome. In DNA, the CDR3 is TGTGCCAGCAGCTTGGCGCTGGTGGGGCAAGAGACCCAGTACTTC. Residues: CASSLALVGQETQYF. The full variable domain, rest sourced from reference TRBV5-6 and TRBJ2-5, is DAGVTQSPTHLIKTRGQQVTLRCSPKSGHDTVSWYQQALGQGPQFIFQYYEEEERQRGNFPDRFSGHQFPNYSSELNVNALLLGDSALYLCASSLALVGQETQYFGPGTRLLVL.